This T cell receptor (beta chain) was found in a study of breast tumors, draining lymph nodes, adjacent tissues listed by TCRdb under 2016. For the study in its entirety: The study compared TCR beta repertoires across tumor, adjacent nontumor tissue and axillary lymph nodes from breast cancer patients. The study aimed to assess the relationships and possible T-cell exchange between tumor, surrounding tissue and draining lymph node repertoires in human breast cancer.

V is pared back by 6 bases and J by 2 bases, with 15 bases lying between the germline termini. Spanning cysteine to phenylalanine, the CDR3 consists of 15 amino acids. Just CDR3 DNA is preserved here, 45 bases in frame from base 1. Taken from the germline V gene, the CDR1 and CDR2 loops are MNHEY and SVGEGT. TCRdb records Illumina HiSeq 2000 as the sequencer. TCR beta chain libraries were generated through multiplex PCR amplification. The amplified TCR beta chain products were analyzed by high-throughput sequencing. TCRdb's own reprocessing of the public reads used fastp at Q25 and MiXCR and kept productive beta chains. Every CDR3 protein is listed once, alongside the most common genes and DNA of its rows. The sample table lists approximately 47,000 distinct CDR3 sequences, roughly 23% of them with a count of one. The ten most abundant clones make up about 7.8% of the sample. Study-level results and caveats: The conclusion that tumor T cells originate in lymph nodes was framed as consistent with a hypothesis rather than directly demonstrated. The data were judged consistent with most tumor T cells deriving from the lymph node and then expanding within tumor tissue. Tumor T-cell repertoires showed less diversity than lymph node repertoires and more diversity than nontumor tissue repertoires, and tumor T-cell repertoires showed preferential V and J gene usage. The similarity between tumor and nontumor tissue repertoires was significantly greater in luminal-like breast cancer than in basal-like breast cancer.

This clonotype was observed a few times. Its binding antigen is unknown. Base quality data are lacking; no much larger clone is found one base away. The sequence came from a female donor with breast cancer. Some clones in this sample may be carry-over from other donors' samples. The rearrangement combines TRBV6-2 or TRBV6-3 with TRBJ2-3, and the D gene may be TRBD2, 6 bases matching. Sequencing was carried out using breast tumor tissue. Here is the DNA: TGTGCCAGCAGCTGGGCGGGACCCACCACAGATACGCAGTATTTT. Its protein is CASSWAGPTTDTQYF.